This passage covers 21 T cell receptor beta chains from one sample sequenced in a study of T cell responses to AZD1222 COVID-19 vaccine. The repertoire was sequenced with immunoSEQ multiplex PCR; TCRdb's copy has only in-frame clones and lacks some. Among about 120,000 clones listed, 89% were seen once. The sequenced sample was peripheral blood, obtained on day 0 of AZD1222 vaccination. The receptor source for this set is an adult in good health.

J is TRBJ2-2 and V is TRBV5-1; no clear D gene. CDR3 length equals 14 residues. Germline-derived CDR1 and CDR2 are SGHRS and YFSETQ. The V gene lost 1 base and the J gene lost 2 bases, with 6 bases spanning the gap. CDR3 bases: TGCGCCAGCAGCTTGTTCACTAACACCGGGGAGCTGTTTTTT. This gives the protein CASSLFTNTGELFF.

The V call is TRBV5-1, the J call TRBJ2-7; 8 bases align to TRBD2. This CDR3 spans 17 amino acids. CDR1 SGHRS and CDR2 YFSETQ come from the germline V gene. With 0 bases clipped from V and 0 bases from J, the junction kept 8 bases outside the gene matches. CDR3 region: CASSLGLGLADSYEQYF. The CDR3 nucleotides are TGCGCCAGCAGCTTGGGCCTCGGACTAGCAGACTCCTACGAGCAGTACTTC.

The V call is TRBV5-8, the J call TRBJ1-2; D gene uncertain. This CDR3 is 13 amino acids long. Germline V gene sequence: CDR1 SGHTS, CDR2 YDEGEE. Deletions cut 4 bases from V and 4 bases from J, with 11 bases between. CDR3 protein: CASSPGLSYGYTF. CDR3 DNA: TGTGCCAGCAGCCCCGGGCTTAGCTATGGCTACACCTTC.

J is TRBJ2-1 and V is TRBV9, with 7 bases lining up with TRBD2. Germline trimming cut 5 bases from V and 9 bases from J; bases unmatched to any gene: 14. The CDR3 runs 15 residues. Germline CDR1 is SGDLS and CDR2 is YYNGEE. This CDR3 is CASRSAGLEAAEQFF. Written as DNA, the CDR3 is TGTGCCAGCAGGTCAGCCGGACTAGAGGCCGCTGAGCAGTTCTTC.

CDR3 region: CASSQGGLTYRQSTDTQYF. As DNA, the CDR3 is TGTGCCAGCTCCCAGGGGGGGCTTACCTATCGTCAAAGCACAGATACGCAGTATTTT. V is TRBV21-1 and J is TRBJ2-3. TRBV21-1 is flagged as a pseudogene. CDR3 size: 19 residues.

The chain carries TRBV3-1 (or the pseudogene TRBV3-2) and TRBJ2-7; maybe TRBD1 (6 bases). Trimming left V 2 bases short and J 6 bases short, with 14 bases between. Germline CDR1 LGHDT, CDR2 YNNKEL (reference sequence). The CDR3 length is 14 residues. CDR3 in DNA: TGTGCCAGCAGCCAATCCCAAACAGGGAGCGAGCAGTACTTC. Its protein product is CASSQSQTGSEQYF.

The chain uses TRBV14 and TRBJ1-4; TRBD1 aligns across 8 bases. The CDR3 has 16 residues. Germline trimming cut 2 bases from V and 4 bases from J; bases unmatched to any gene: 6. Germline CDR1 and CDR2: SGHDN and FVKESK. Written as DNA, the CDR3 is TGTGCCAGCAGCCAAACCAGGGGGCTCGGTAATGAAAAACTGTTTTTT. Its translation: CASSQTRGLGNEKLFF.

The chain recombines TRBV12-3 or TRBV12-4 with TRBJ1-4; D uncertain. The CDR3 runs to 11 residues. Trimming took 1 base from V and 8 from J, leaving 2 bases between them. CDR3 residues: CASSLGEKLFF. The DNA for the CDR3 is TGTGCCAGCAGTTTAGGGGAAAAACTGTTTTTT.

Comments on this clone: Other DNA sequences in the same sample also yield this CDR3. The rearrangement joins TRBV9 to TRBJ2-2; D might be TRBD1 (6 bases). The CDR3 length is 15 residues. Germline V gene lookup returns CDR1 SGDLS and CDR2 YYNGEE. Trimming cost V 0 bases and J 1 base, with 7 bases left between them. CDR3 coding DNA: TGTGCCAGCAGCGTAGCAGGGGTGAACACCGGGGAGCTGTTTTTT. Amino acid sequence: CASSVAGVNTGELFF.

This rearrangement joins TRBV6-5 to TRBJ2-1, with D tentatively TRBD1 (5 bases). V dropped 7 bases and J dropped 0 bases, with 13 bases sitting between them. CDR1 is MNHEY and CDR2 is SVGAGI in the germline V gene. CDR3 length: 15 amino acids. The CDR3 reads CASTPDNPSYNEQFF. Written as DNA, the CDR3 is TGTGCCAGCACTCCGGACAACCCCTCCTACAATGAGCAGTTCTTC.

The chain is built from TRBV7-9 and TRBJ1-1, with TRBD1 identical over 7 bases. Germline loops: CDR1 SEHNR, CDR2 FQNEAQ (reference sequence). The CDR3 totals 14 residues. V gave up 0 bases and J gave up 5 bases; unmatched junction bases: 3. The CDR3 loop reads CASSLARGPTEAFF. The CDR3 nucleotides read TGTGCCAGCAGCTTAGCAAGGGGGCCGACTGAAGCTTTCTTT.

The CDR3 sequence: CASSPSTGSEAFF. CDR3 nucleotide sequence: TGTGCCAGCAGCCCAAGTACAGGGAGTGAAGCTTTCTTT. The chain couples TRBV7-7 to TRBJ1-1; D may be TRBD1 (6 bases). Germline-derived CDR1 and CDR2 are SSHAT and FNYEAQ (reference sequence). The V and J ends lost 5 bases and 7 bases respectively, with 14 bases between them. This CDR3 has 13 amino acids.

In its sample, this clone was seen once. The rearrangement joins TRBV4-2 to TRBJ1-5; D may be TRBD1 (6 bases). Trimming took 0 bases from V and 2 from J, leaving 26 bases between them. This CDR3 comprises 21 residues. Germline loops: CDR1 LGHNA, CDR2 YNFKEQ. The CDR3 bases are TGTGCCAGCAGCCAAGACTGGGAGGGGGACAAGTTTCATGGAGGCAATCAGCCCCAGCATTTT. Its protein product is CASSQDWEGDKFHGGNQPQHF.

The CDR3 nucleotides are TGTGCCAGCTCACCGGACCGGCAGTTGGCGCGGGATACGCAGTATTTT. Amino acid sequence: CASSPDRQLARDTQYF. The chain carries TRBV18 and TRBJ2-3; the D is unclear. Trimming took 3 bases from V and 6 from J, leaving 19 bases between them. This CDR3 contains 16 residues. Per germline, CDR1 KGHSH and CDR2 LQKENI.

This sequence joins TRBV19 and TRBJ2-1; D uncertain. Germline lookup yields CDR1 LNHDA and CDR2 SQIVND (reference sequence). The V gene lost 5 bases and the J gene lost 9 bases, with 14 bases spanning the gap. This CDR3 comprises 13 residues. CDR3 residues: CASSPVPRSEQFF. In DNA form, the CDR3 reads TGTGCCAGTAGTCCCGTCCCTAGAAGTGAGCAGTTCTTC.

This chain uses TRBV27 with TRBJ2-7; possible D gene TRBD2, 5 bases. Germline V CDR1 and CDR2: MNHEY, SMNVEV (reference sequence). The CDR3 is made up of 15 amino acids. V was trimmed by 3 bases and J by 0 bases, leaving 12 bases between them. CDR3 nucleotides: TGTGCCAGCAGTTTCTCCCCCGGGGACTCCTACGAGCAGTACTTC. Encoded protein: CASSFSPGDSYEQYF.

This clone has just one count. The chain has TRBV6-5 and TRBJ2-5; 7 bases fit TRBD1. The V and J ends lost 5 bases and 4 bases, in that order; junction bases with no gene match: 4. The V gene's germline CDR1 is MNHEY and CDR2 SVGAGI. CDR3 length: 13 amino acids. Here the CDR3 reads CASSPEGAETQYF. The CDR3 DNA follows: TGTGCCAGCAGTCCCGAGGGGGCAGAGACCCAGTACTTC.

This rearrangement joins TRBV10-3 to TRBJ2-1; TRBD2 agrees at 13 bases. The CDR3 runs to 15 residues. V trimming: 2 bases; J trimming: 15 bases; junction bases outside the gene matches: 10. Germline CDR1 is ENHRY and CDR2 is SYGVKD. The CDR3 coding sequence is TGTGCCATCAGTGAGCCCCACGGACTAGCGGGAGTGCGGTTCTTC. It translates to CAISEPHGLAGVRFF.

The chain employs TRBV25-1 and TRBJ2-7, with no clear D. The ends were cut back, 2 bases at V and 1 base at J, with 6 bases in the middle. Germline V lookup: CDR1 MGHDK, CDR2 SYGVNS. This CDR3 region has 13 residues. Written as DNA, the CDR3 is TGTGCCAGCAGTGAAGGGGTTTCCTACGAGCAGTACTTC. This translates into CASSEGVSYEQYF.

The chain carries TRBV11-2 and TRBJ2-1; D call uncertain. The CDR3 is 13 amino acids. Germline V gives CDR1 SGHAT, CDR2 FQNNGV. V was pared by 1 base and J by 8 bases, with 9 bases between. CDR3 nucleotides: TGTGCCAGCAGCTTAGTGGATGGGGATGAGCAGTTCTTC. This gives the protein CASSLVDGDEQFF. Full variable domain (outside the CDR3, taken from reference TRBV11-2 and TRBJ2-1): EAGVAQSPRYKIIEKRQSVAFWCNPISGHATLYWYQQILGQGPKLLIQFQNNGVVDDSQLPKDRFSAERLKGVDSTLKIQPAKLEDSAVYLCASSLVDGDEQFFGPGTRLTVL.

The rearrangement uses TRBV6-1 and TRBJ1-1; D gene unclear. Looked up from germline, CDR1 is MNHNS and CDR2 is SASEGT. V lost 0 bases and J 1 base, leaving 12 bases between the germline ends. The CDR3 covers 16 residues. CDR3 nucleotides: TGTGCCAGCAGTGAAGCGCGGTGGCAGCCGAACACTGAAGCTTTCTTT. Protein product: CASSEARWQPNTEAFF.